The clone carrying this TCR beta chain has only a few counts. What it recognizes is unknown. The entry originates in a study of response to subunit inactivated influenza vaccine. Overall study results and limits: A suggestion made by the authors is that each seasonal influenza vaccination recruits few new T cells.

Each CDR3 protein is one row after TCRdb ran MiXCR on the RT-PCR reads. The sample has about 780,000 distinct CDR3 sequences; under 20% are singletons. Material: PBMCs from blood, obtained roughly 5 days after vaccination. The origin of this receptor is a man aged 50 or older who received an inactivated influenza vaccine.

CDR3 sequence: CSVWLGTSNYGYTF. The CDR3 nucleotides are TGCAGTGTTTGGTTGGGCACTTCTAACTATGGCTACACCTTC. This chain uses TRBV20-1 with TRBJ1-2; D is undetermined. Trimming cost V 7 bases and J 0 bases, with 15 bases left between them. The germline V gene has CDR1 DFQATT and CDR2 SNEGSKA (reference sequence). The CDR3 length is 14 residues.